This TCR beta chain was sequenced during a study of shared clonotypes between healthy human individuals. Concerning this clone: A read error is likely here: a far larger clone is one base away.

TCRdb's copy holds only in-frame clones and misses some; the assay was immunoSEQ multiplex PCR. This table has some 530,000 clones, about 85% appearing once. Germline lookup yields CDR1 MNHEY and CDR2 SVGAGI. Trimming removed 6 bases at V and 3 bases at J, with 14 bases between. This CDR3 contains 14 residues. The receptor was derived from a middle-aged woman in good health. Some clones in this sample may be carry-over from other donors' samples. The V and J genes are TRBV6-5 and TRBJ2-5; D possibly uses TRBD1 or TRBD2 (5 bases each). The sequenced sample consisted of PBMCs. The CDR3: CASSQSEGKETQYF. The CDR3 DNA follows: TGTGCCAGCAGCCAAAGTGAGGGGAAAGAGACCCAGTACTTC.